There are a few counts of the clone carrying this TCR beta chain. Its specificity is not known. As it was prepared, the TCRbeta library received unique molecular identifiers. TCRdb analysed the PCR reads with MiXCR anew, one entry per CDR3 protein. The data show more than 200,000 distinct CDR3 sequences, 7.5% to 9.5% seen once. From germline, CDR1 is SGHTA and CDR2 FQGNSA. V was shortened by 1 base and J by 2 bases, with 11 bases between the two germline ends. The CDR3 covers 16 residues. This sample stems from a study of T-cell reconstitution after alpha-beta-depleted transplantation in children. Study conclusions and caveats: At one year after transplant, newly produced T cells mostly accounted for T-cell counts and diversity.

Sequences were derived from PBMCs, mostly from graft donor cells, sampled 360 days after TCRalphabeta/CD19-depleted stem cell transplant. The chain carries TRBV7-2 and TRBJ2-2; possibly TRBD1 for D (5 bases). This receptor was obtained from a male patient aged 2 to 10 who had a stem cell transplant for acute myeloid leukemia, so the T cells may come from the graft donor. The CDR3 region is CASSLGGRVNTGELFF. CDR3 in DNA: TGTGCCAGCAGCTTAGGGGGCAGGGTTAACACCGGGGAGCTGTTTTTT.